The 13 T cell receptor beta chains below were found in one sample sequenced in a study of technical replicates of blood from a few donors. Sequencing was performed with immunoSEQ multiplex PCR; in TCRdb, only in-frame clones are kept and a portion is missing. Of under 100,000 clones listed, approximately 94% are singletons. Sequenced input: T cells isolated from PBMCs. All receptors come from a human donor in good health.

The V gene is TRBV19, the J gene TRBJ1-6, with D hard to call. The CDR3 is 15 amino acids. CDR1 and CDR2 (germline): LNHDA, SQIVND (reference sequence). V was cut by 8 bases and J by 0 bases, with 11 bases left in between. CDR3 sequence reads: CASGRVDSYNSPLHF. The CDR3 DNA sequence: TGTGCCAGTGGGAGGGTGGACTCCTATAATTCACCCCTCCACTTT.

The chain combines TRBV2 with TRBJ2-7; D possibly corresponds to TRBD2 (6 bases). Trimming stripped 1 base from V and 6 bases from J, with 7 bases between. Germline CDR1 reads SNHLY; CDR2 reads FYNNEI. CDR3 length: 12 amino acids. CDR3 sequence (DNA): TGTGCCAGCAGTGAAGGGAGGGTCGAGCAGTACTTC. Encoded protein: CASSEGRVEQYF. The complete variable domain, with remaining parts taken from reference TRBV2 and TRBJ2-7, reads EPEVTQTPSHQVTQMGQEVILRCVPISNHLYFYWYRQILGQKVEFLVSFYNNEISEKSEIFDDQFSVERPDGSNFTLKIRSTKLEDSAMYFCASSEGRVEQYFGPGTRLTVT.

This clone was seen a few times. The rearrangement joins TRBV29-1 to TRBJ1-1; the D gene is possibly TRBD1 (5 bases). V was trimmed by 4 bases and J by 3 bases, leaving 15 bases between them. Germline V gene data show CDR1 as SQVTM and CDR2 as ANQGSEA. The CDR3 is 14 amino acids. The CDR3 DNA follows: TGCAGCGTTGGGGGAGGGGTGGGTCACACTGAAGCTTTCTTT. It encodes CSVGGGVGHTEAFF. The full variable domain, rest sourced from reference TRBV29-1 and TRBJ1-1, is SAVISQKPSRDICQRGTSLTIQCQVDSQVTMMFWYRQQPGQSLTLIATANQGSEATYESGFVIDKFPISRPNLTFSTLTVSNMSPEDSSIYLCSVGGGVGHTEAFFGQGTRLTVV.

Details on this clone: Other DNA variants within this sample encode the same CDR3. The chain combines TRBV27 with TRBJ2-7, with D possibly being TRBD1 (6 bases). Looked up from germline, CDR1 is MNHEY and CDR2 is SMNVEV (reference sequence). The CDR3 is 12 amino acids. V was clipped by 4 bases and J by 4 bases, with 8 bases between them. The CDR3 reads CASSSQGYEQYF. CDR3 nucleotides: TGTGCCAGCAGTTCACAGGGTTACGAGCAGTACTTC.

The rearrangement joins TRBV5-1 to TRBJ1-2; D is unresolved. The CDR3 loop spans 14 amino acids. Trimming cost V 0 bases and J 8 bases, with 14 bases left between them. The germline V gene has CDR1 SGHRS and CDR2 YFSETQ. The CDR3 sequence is CASSLDSPIEGYTF. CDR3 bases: TGCGCCAGCAGCTTGGACAGCCCCATTGAGGGCTACACCTTC.

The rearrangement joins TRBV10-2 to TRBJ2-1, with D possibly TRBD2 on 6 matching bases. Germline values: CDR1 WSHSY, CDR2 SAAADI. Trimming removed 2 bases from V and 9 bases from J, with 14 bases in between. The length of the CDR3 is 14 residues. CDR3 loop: CASSEGLPRGEQFF. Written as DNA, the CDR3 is TGCGCCAGCAGTGAGGGACTACCTAGGGGTGAGCAGTTCTTC.

The CDR3 loop reads CASSFVGYEQYF. The CDR3, as DNA: TGTGCCAGCAGTTTTGTCGGCTACGAGCAGTACTTC. The J gene is TRBJ2-7, the V gene TRBV27; the D is unclear. Germline V gene data show CDR1 as MNHEY and CDR2 as SMNVEV (reference sequence). The CDR3 is made up of 12 amino acids. The V gene lost 3 bases and the J gene lost 3 bases, with 6 bases spanning the gap.

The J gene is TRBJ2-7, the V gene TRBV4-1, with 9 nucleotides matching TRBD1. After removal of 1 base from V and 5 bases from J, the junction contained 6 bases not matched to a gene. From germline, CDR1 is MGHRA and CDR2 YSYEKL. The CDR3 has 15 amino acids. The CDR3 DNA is TGCGCCAGCAGCCAAGGGGACAGGGAGGTGGACGAGCAGTACTTC. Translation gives CASSQGDREVDEQYF.

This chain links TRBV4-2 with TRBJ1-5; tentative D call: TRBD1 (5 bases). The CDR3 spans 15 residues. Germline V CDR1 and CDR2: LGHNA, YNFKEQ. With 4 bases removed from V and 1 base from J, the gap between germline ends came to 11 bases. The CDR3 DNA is TGTGCCAGCAGCCGGGGAGGGGTAAGCAATCAGCCCCAGCATTTT. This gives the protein CASSRGGVSNQPQHF.

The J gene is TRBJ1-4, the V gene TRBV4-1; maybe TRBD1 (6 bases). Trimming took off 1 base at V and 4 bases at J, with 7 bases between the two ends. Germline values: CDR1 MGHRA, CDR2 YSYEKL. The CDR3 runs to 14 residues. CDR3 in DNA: TGCGCCAGCAGCCAAGGGACAGTTAATGAAAAACTGTTTTTT. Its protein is CASSQGTVNEKLFF.

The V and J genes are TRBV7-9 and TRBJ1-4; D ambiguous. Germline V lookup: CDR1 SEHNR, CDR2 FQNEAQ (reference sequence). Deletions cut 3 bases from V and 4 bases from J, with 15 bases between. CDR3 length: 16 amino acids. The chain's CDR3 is CASSFGEAILNEKLFF. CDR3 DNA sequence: TGTGCCAGCAGCTTCGGGGAGGCGATACTTAATGAAAAACTGTTTTTT.

In DNA form, the CDR3 reads TGTGCCAGTAGTATATCAGGGGCCTATAGGCACACCATATATTTT. Translated, it gives CASSISGAYRHTIYF. The chain combines TRBV19 with TRBJ1-3, with a weak D call TRBD1 (6 bases). This CDR3 is built from 15 residues. V gave up 2 bases and J gave up 8 bases, with 16 bases separating them. Germline values: CDR1 LNHDA, CDR2 SQIVND (reference sequence).

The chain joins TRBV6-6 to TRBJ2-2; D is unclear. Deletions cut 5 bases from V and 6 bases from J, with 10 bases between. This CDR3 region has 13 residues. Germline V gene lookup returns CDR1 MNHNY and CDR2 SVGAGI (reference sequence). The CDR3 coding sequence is TGTGCCAGCAGTCCACATGTGCCCGGGGAGCTGTTTTTT. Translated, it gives CASSPHVPGELFF.